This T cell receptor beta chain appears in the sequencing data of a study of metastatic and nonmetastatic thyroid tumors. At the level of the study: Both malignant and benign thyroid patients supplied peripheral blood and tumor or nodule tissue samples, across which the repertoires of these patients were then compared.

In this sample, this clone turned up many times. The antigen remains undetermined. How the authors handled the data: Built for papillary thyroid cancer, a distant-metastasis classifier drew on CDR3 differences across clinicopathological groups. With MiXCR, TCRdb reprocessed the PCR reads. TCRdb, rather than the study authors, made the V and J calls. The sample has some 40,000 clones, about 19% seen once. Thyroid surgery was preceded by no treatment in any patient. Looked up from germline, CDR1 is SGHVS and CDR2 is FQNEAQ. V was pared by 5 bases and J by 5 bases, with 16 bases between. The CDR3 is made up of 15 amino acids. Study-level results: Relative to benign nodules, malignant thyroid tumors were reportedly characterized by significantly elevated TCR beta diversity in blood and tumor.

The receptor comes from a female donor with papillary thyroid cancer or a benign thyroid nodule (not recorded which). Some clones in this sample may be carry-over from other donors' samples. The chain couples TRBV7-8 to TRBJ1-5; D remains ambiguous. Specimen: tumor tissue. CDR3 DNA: TGTGCCAGCAGCCCAGTAAGGTTTGCTTATCAGCCCCAGCATTTT. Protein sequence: CASSPVRFAYQPQHF.